This TCR beta chain was found in a study of T cell responses to AZD1222 COVID-19 vaccine. Study conclusions and caveats: Among the donors, most were white British and more were female, and clonal diversity was possibly underestimated. Once two AZD1222 doses were given, Spike-specific TCR breadth and depth went up. Nearly half of unique spike-specific TCRs reportedly avoided B.1.351 and B.1.1.7 mutated regions. Just 6 or 7 people given AZD1222 tested seropositive at baseline.

Profiled with immunoSEQ multiplex PCR; TCRdb holds only in-frame clones, not every one. The sample lists about 90,000 clones, around 90% seen once, with approximately 5.2% in the top ten. To note about this clone: Its antigen is still unknown.

The trim removed 6 bases at V and 2 bases at J, leaving 3 bases unmatched. The CDR3 is 13 residues long. Material: peripheral blood, obtained on day 0 of MenACWY control vaccination. The receptor comes from an adult in good health. V and J are TRBV12-3 or TRBV12-4 and TRBJ2-5; 7 bases fit TRBD2. For the CDR3, the DNA is TGTGCCAGCAGGGCTAGCGGACAAGAGACCCAGTACTTC. This translates into CASRASGQETQYF.